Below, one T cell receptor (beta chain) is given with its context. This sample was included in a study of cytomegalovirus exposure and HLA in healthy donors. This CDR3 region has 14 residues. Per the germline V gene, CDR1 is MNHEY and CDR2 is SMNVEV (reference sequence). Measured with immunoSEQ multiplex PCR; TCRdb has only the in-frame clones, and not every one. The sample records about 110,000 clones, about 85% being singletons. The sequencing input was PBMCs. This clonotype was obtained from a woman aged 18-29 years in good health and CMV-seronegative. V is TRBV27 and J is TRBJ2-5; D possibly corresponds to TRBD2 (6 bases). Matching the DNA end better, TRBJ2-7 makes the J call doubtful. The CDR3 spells CASSITGTAYEQYF. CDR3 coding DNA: TGTGCCAGCAGTATCACCGGGACTGCCTACGAGCAGTACTTC.